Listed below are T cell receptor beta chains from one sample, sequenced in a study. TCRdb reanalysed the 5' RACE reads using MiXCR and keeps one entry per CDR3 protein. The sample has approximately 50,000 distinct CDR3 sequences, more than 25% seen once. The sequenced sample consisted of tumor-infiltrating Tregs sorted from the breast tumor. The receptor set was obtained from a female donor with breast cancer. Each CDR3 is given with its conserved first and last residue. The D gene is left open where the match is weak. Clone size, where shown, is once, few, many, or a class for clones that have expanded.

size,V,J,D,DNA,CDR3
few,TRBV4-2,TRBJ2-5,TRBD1,TGTGCCAGCAGCCTAGAAGGACAGGGGAGTGAGACCCAGTACTTC,CASSLEGQGSETQYF
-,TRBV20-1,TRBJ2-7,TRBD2,TGCAGTGCTAGAGATCGACTAGCGGGTGCCTACGAGCAGTACTTC,CSARDRLAGAYEQYF
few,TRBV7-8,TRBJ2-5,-,TGTGCCAGCAGTGAGGTTTGGGAGACCCAGTACTTC,CASSEVWETQYF
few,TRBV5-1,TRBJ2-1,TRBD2,TGCGCCAGCAGCTTAGGACTAGCGAGCGGGATTGGTGAGCAGTTCTTC,CASSLGLASGIGEQFF
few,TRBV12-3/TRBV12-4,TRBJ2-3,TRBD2,TGTGCCAGCAGCCCCTTTGCTAGCGGGGGGTCTGATACGCAGTATTTT,CASSPFASGGSDTQYF
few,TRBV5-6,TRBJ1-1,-,TGTGCCAGCAGCTTCGTGGGGACTGAAGCTTTCTTT,CASSFVGTEAFF
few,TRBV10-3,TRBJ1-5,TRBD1,TGTGCCATCAGTGATCCCGGGACAGGGGACGAGCCCCAGCATTTT,CAISDPGTGDEPQHF
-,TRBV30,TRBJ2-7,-,TGTGCCTGGAGTAAAAGAGAGCACGAGCAGTACTTC,CAWSKREHEQYF
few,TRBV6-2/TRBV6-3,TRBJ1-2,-,TGTGCCAGTAGCCACAGGGATTTTTATGGCTACACCTTC,CASSHRDFYGYTF
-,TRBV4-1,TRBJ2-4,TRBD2,TGCGCCAGCAGCCCAGACGGAGCGGGAGGGGGCAAAAACATTCAGTACTTC,CASSPDGAGGGKNIQYF
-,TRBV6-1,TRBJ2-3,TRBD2,TGTGCCACCTCACTAGAGCGGGGCTGGGATACGCAGTATTTT,CATSLERGWDTQYF
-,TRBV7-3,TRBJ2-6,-,TGTGCCAGCAGCTTAGGGGGGTCCGGGGCCAACGTCCTGACTTTC,CASSLGGSGANVLTF
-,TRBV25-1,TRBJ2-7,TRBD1,TGTGCCAGCAGTGAATACAGGACAGGGGCTGGAGAGCAGTACTTC,CASSEYRTGAGEQYF
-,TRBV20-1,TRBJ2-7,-,TGCGGTGCTAGTTCTCCAGGCTTTCGGTACGAGCAGTACTTC,CGASSPGFRYEQYF
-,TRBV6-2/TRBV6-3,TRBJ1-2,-,TGTGCCAGCACCCCAGGAACGGGGAACTATGGCTACACCTTC,CASTPGTGNYGYTF
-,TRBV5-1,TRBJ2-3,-,TGCGCCAGCAGCTTGGGTCAAAATCAGCCCCAGTATTTT,CASSLGQNQPQYF
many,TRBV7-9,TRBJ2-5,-,TGTGCCAGCGGAGGGGTTCAAGAGACCCAGTACTTC,CASGGVQETQYF
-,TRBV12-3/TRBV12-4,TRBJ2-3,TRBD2,TGTGCCAGCAGACGGACTAGCGGGAGGGATACGCAGTATTTT,CASRRTSGRDTQYF
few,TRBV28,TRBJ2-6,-,TGTGCCAGCAGTTTAAGGGGCGGGGCCAACGTCCTGACTTTC,CASSLRGGANVLTF
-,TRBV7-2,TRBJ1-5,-,TGTGCCAGCAGCTTAGTAGCTCAGCCCCAGCATTTT,CASSLVAQPQHF
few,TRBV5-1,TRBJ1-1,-,TGCGCCAGCAGCTTAGGAATTGGGAACACTGAAGCTTTCTTT,CASSLGIGNTEAFF
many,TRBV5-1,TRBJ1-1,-,TGCGCCAGCAGTGAACAAGGGAACACTGAAGCTTTCTTT,CASSEQGNTEAFF
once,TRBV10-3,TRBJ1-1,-,TGTGCCATCAGTGTGGGGGCTTCCTTCTCTGAAGCTTTCTTT,CAISVGASFSEAFF
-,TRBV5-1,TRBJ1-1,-,TGCGCCAGCAGCTTGGAAGCGGGGGGCGGAACTGAAGCTTTCTTT,CASSLEAGGGTEAFF
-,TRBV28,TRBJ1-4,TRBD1,TGTGCCAGCAGTTCTCAGGGGGCAGGGAAGGAAAAACTGTTTTTT,CASSSQGAGKEKLFF
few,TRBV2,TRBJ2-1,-,TGTGCCAGCAGGATCCACGGGCCGTTGGATGAGCAGTTCTTC,CASRIHGPLDEQFF
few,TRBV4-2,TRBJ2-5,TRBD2,TGTGCCAGCAGCCGCGGACTAGCGGACGCTAAAGAGACCCAGTACTTC,CASSRGLADAKETQYF
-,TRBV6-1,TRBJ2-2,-,TGTGCCAGCAGTGAAGACAGGGTAGGGGAGCTGTTTTTT,CASSEDRVGELFF
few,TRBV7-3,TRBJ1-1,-,TGTGCCAGCAGCTTAACTCGAGGTACTGAAGCTTTCTTT,CASSLTRGTEAFF
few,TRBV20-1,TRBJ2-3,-,TGCAGTGCTAGACCCGGACTGCGCACAGATACGCAGTATTTT,CSARPGLRTDTQYF
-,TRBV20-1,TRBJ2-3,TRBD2,TGCAGTGCTCGGCGACCTAGCGGGGGAGATACGCAGTATTTT,CSARRPSGGDTQYF
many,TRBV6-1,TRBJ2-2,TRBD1,TGTGCCAGCAGTGAAGGGACAGGGTTCACCGGGGAGCTGTTTTTT,CASSEGTGFTGELFF
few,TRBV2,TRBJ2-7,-,TGTGCCAGCAGTGAAGCCCCCACGGGGAGACGGAACTTC,CASSEAPTGRRNF
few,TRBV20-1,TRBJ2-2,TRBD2,TGCAGTGCTAGAGTCTTACTAGCGGGGGGAACCGGGGAGCTGTTTTTT,CSARVLLAGGTGELFF
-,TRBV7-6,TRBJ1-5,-,TGTGCCAGCAGCTTTCCGAATCAGCCCCAGCATTTT,CASSFPNQPQHF
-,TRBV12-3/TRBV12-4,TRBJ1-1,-,TGTGCCAGCAGGTCGGGGGTGAACACTGAAGCTTTCTTT,CASRSGVNTEAFF
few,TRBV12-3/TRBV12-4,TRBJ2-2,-,TGTGCCAGCAGTGGACGTCTGATCACCGGGGAGCTGTTTTTT,CASSGRLITGELFF
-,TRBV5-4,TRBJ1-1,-,TGTGCCAGCAGCATGGACACCCGGGGTGAAGCTTTCTTT,CASSMDTRGEAFF
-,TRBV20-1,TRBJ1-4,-,TGCAGTGCTAGATCCGAGACGGTTGAAAAACTGTTTTTT,CSARSETVEKLFF
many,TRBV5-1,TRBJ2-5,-,TGCGCCAGCAGCTCCGCAAGGGGAGAGACCCAGTACTTC,CASSSARGETQYF
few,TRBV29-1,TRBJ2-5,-,TGCAGCGTTGAAGAGGGGACCGAGACCCAGTACTTC,CSVEEGTETQYF
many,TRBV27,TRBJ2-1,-,TGTGCCAGCAGTTTGGGCAGGGGCAGACTAAATGAGCAGTTCTTC,CASSLGRGRLNEQFF
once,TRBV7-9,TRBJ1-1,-,TGTGCCAGCAGCCCGGACCCCGTTCGGACTGAAGCTTTCTTT,CASSPDPVRTEAFF
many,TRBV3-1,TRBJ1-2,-,TGTGCCAGCAGCCAAGTCAATCATGGCTACACCTTC,CASSQVNHGYTF
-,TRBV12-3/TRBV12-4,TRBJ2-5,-,TGTGCCAGCACGGAAAAAGAGACCCAGTACTTC,CASTEKETQYF